The T cell receptor beta chain under discussion was sequenced for a study of blood T cell repertoires in COVID-19. Study overall: Some COVID-19 samples were acute and others convalescent; all came from the United States, Italy and Spain. PBMCs, B-cell-depleted T cells, or T cells were the source of the cDNA or gDNA that made up the material.

The CDR3 contains 15 residues. V was clipped by 4 bases and J by 0 bases, with 12 bases between them. Germline CDR1 is SGHNT and CDR2 is YENEEA. Assignments of participants to cohorts depended upon their own reported clinical history. In the original processing: Reference gene primers were amplified, and this amplification served to estimate nucleated cell counts. Clones were sequenced by immunoSEQ multiplex PCR, and TCRdb holds only the in-frame ones, with some missing. V and J calls and clone size are given by that table; D and trimming were obtained from the DNA. The sample includes approximately 170,000 clones, 65% to 85% of them seen just once.

The sequenced material came from PBMCs or T cells enriched from blood (not recorded which). This TCR derives from a woman in her twenties or thirties who had recovered from COVID-19. This chain uses TRBV11-3 with TRBJ1-1, with a weak D call TRBD1 (6 bases). The CDR3 region is CASSSGVGMNTEAFF. CDR3 DNA sequence: TGTGCCAGCAGCTCAGGGGTAGGAATGAACACTGAAGCTTTCTTT.